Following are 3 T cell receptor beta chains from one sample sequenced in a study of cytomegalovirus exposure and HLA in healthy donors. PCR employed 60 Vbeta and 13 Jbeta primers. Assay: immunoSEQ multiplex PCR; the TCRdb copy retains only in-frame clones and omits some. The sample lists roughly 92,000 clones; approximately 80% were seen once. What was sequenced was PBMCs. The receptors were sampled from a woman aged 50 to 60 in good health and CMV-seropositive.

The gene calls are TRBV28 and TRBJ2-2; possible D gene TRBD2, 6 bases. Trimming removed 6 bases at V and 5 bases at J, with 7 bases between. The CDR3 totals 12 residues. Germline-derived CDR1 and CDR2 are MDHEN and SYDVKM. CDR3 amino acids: CASRRGTGELFF. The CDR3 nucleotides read TGTGCCAGCAGGCGGGGTACCGGGGAGCTGTTTTTT. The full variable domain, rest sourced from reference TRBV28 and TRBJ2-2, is DVKVTQSSRYLVKRTGEKVFLECVQDMDHENMFWYRQDPGLGLRLIYFSYDVKMKEKGDIPEGYSVSREKKERFSLILESASTNQTSMYLCASRRGTGELFFGEGSRLTVL.

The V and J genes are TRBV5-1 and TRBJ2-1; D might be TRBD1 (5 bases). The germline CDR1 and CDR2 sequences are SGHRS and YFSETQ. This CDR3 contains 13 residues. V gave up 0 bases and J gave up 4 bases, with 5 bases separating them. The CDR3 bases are TGCGCCAGCAGCTTGGACAGGTACAATGAGCAGTTCTTC. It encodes CASSLDRYNEQFF.

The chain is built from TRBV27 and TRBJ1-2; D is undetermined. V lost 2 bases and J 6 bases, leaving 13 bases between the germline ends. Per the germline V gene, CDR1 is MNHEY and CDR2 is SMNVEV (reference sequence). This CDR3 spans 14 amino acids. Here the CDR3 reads CASSLIGGSDGYTF. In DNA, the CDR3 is TGTGCCAGCAGTTTAATAGGAGGGTCCGATGGCTACACCTTC.